These 27 T cell receptor beta chains share one sample of origin, sequenced in a study of CD8 T cells in Susac syndrome. The authors reverse transcribed roughly 0.5 to 1 ug RNA with random hexamers. TCRdb fed the immunoSEQ multiplex PCR reads into MiXCR, producing one record per CDR3 protein. Found here are about 210,000 distinct CDR3 sequences, 85% to 95% of them singletons; the top ten hold approximately 0.1%. Source material: CD4+ T cells from PBMCs. These receptors all stem from a human donor in good health.

The chain recombines TRBV20-1 with TRBJ1-1, with D tentatively TRBD1 (6 bases). The V end was cut by 5 bases, the J end by 0 bases, with 16 bases between. Germline-derived CDR1 and CDR2 are DFQATT and SNEGSKA (reference sequence). The CDR3 is 15 residues long. The CDR3, as DNA: TGCAGTGCTGGTTCGGGCAGGGGCATGAACACTGAAGCTTTCTTT. Amino acids: CSAGSGRGMNTEAFF.

V is TRBV20-1 and J is TRBJ2-5, with D perhaps TRBD2 (7 bases). V shed 3 bases and J shed 0 bases, with 20 bases lying between them. CDR3 length: 17 amino acids. In germline, CDR1 is DFQATT, CDR2 SNEGSKA (reference sequence). CDR3 sequence: CSARKQGGGLYQETQYF. CDR3 nucleotide sequence: TGCAGTGCTAGGAAGCAGGGCGGGGGCCTTTACCAAGAGACCCAGTACTTC.

The chain is built from TRBV6-6 and TRBJ2-5; 7 bases fit TRBD2. V was pared by 7 bases and J by 5 bases, with 4 bases of the junction left unmatched. The CDR3 totals 12 residues. The germline CDR1 and CDR2 sequences are MNHNY and SVGAGI (reference sequence). The DNA for the CDR3 is TGTGCCAGCACGGGTAGCGGGGAGACCCAGTACTTC. The encoded protein is CASTGSGETQYF.

The rearrangement links TRBV5-4 to TRBJ2-1, with D possibly being TRBD2 (5 bases). Germline loops: CDR1 SGHNT, CDR2 YYREEE (reference sequence). V lost 2 bases and J 9 bases, leaving 15 bases between the germline ends. This CDR3 is built from 14 residues. In nucleotides, the CDR3 is TGTGCCAGCAGCTTAAAGGCCGATGGAGGTGAGCAGTTCTTC. Amino acid sequence: CASSLKADGGEQFF.

This clonotype turned up a few times. The chain links TRBV12-3 or TRBV12-4 to TRBJ1-2; 12 bases match TRBD1. This CDR3 has 15 residues. V trimming: 5 bases; J trimming: 7 bases; junction bases outside the gene matches: 8. The DNA for the CDR3 is TGTGCCAGCAGTCCCCCGGGACAGGGGGCATCTGGCTACACCTTC. Translating gives CASSPPGQGASGYTF.

The chain combines TRBV4-3 with TRBJ2-1; 8 nucleotides align to TRBD2. Germline CDR1 LGHNA, CDR2 YSLEER. Trimming cost V 0 bases and J 3 bases; bases outside gene matches: 4. CDR3 length equals 16 residues. DNA of the CDR3: TGCGCCAGCAGCCAAGATTGGAGCGGGAGCTACAATGAGCAGTTCTTC. Translation gives CASSQDWSGSYNEQFF.

CDR3 bases: TGCGCCAGCAGCTTCAGAGAAGGGTATGGCTACACCTTC. Translating it yields CASSFREGYGYTF. The J gene is TRBJ1-2, the V gene TRBV5-1; D unresolved. Trimming shortened V by 2 bases and J by 5 bases, and 10 bases separated the two germline ends. The CDR3 spans 13 residues. The germline V gene encodes CDR1 SGHRS and CDR2 YFSETQ. Using reference TRBV5-1 and TRBJ1-2 for the parts outside the CDR3, the full variable domain is KAGVTQTPRYLIKTRGQQVTLSCSPISGHRSVSWYQQTPGQGLQFLFEYFSETQRNKGNFPGRFSGRQFSNSRSEMNVSTLELGDSALYLCASSFREGYGYTFGSGTRLTVV.

The chain carries TRBV27 and TRBJ2-5; D is possibly TRBD2 (5 bases). Germline CDR1 and CDR2: MNHEY and SMNVEV (reference sequence). CDR3 length equals 15 residues. V was pared by 8 bases and J by 3 bases, with 19 bases between. The CDR3 loop is CASARGRGLEETQYF. CDR3 DNA sequence: TGTGCCAGCGCCCGGGGAAGAGGTCTCGAAGAGACCCAGTACTTC.

The V gene is TRBV6-6, the J gene TRBJ1-2; 7 bases line up with TRBD1. Germline V gives CDR1 MNHNY, CDR2 SVGAGI (reference sequence). Trimming took 7 bases from V and 2 from J; bases not matched to a gene: 4. This CDR3 has 13 amino acids. CDR3 DNA sequence: TGTGCCAGCAAAGGGGACAGCAACTATGGCTACACCTTC. Its protein product is CASKGDSNYGYTF.

This clonotype was seen once. This sequence joins TRBV27 and TRBJ2-7; 8 nucleotides align to TRBD2. The CDR3 totals 17 residues. Trimming at V came to 6 bases and at J to 9 bases, leaving 22 bases not matched to a gene. Germline V gives CDR1 MNHEY, CDR2 SMNVEV (reference sequence). In nucleotides, the CDR3 is TGTGCCAGCAGGCCCCTTGGAGCGGGGGCCACAAACGGGGGGCAGTACTTC. Translated, it gives CASRPLGAGATNGGQYF.

This clonotype occurred once. This chain joins TRBV6-6 and TRBJ1-5; D possibly corresponds to TRBD1 (5 bases). This CDR3 is 16 amino acids long. V shed 5 bases and J shed 7 bases, with 21 bases lying between them. Germline CDR1 MNHNY, CDR2 SVGAGI (reference sequence). For the CDR3, the DNA is TGTGCCAGCAGTAAGGGGACTGCCGGCTGGAAACAGCCCCAGCATTTT. Translated, it gives CASSKGTAGWKQPQHF.

The chain uses TRBV7-2 and TRBJ1-1; maybe TRBD1 (6 bases). There are 14 residues in the CDR3. V lost 5 bases, J lost 4 bases, and 14 bases lay in between. Germline V gives CDR1 SGHTA, CDR2 FQGNSA. The CDR3 reads CASSVNRVSTEAFF. In DNA, the CDR3 is TGTGCCAGCAGCGTAAACAGGGTCAGCACTGAAGCTTTCTTT.

Only one count was recorded for this clonotype. The rearrangement uses TRBV20-1 and TRBJ1-5, with 8 bases fitting TRBD1. CDR3 size: 13 residues. CDR1 and CDR2 (germline): DFQATT, SNEGSKA (reference sequence). V dropped 6 bases and J dropped 6; count of bases not matched to a gene: 7. The CDR3 loop reads CSAGQGGGQPQHF. The CDR3 bases are TGCAGTGCAGGACAGGGAGGAGGTCAGCCCCAGCATTTT.

J is TRBJ2-4 and V is TRBV20-1; 8 positions agree with TRBD1. The length of the CDR3 is 15 residues. Unmatched junction bases numbered 8, after V lost 3 bases and J lost 4 bases. Germline CDR1 reads DFQATT; CDR2 reads SNEGSKA (reference sequence). This CDR3 is CSASKSTGAKNIQYF. Here the CDR3 DNA reads TGCAGTGCTAGCAAATCGACAGGGGCTAAAAACATTCAGTACTTC.

The rearrangement links TRBV7-2 to TRBJ1-2; D might be TRBD1 (5 bases). Germline CDR1 SGHTA, CDR2 FQGNSA. V dropped 0 bases and J dropped 4 bases, with 12 bases sitting between them. The CDR3 has 15 residues. The CDR3 coding sequence is TGTGCCAGCAGCTTAGCTCAGGGTATGAGCTATGGCTACACCTTC. Translating gives CASSLAQGMSYGYTF.

The V and J genes are TRBV7-2 and TRBJ1-3, with D possibly being TRBD1 (5 bases). The germline CDR1 and CDR2 sequences are SGHTA and FQGNSA. The V end lost 1 base, the J end lost 2 bases, and 9 bases lay between the germline ends. The CDR3 extends over 15 amino acids. The CDR3 spells CASSLGEGAGNTIYF. CDR3 DNA: TGTGCCAGCAGCTTAGGTGAAGGGGCTGGAAACACCATATATTTT. Drawing the rest from reference TRBV7-2 and TRBJ1-3, the complete variable domain is GAGVSQSPSNKVTEKGKDVELRCDPISGHTALYWYRQSLGQGLEFLIYFQGNSAPDKSGLPSDRFSAERTGGSVSTLTIQRTQQEDSAVYLCASSLGEGAGNTIYFGEGSWLTVV.

This chain connects TRBV6-2 or TRBV6-3 to TRBJ2-1, with D perhaps assigned TRBD1 or TRBD2 (5 bases each). Trimming removed 8 bases at V and 4 bases at J, with 15 bases between. CDR3 length: 14 amino acids. CDR1 is MNHEY and CDR2 is SVGEGT in the germline V gene. In DNA form, the CDR3 reads TGTGCCAGCGCAGGGCGAGGGCCATACAATGAGCAGTTCTTC. Translating gives CASAGRGPYNEQFF.

The genes are TRBV28 and TRBJ1-4; the D is unclear. This CDR3 comprises 12 residues. Trimming left V 4 bases short and J 8 bases short, with 8 bases between. CDR1 is MDHEN, CDR2 SYDVKM, per germline. CDR3 loop: CASSSPREKLFF. CDR3 in DNA: TGTGCCAGCAGTTCGCCCCGGGAAAAACTGTTTTTT.

The chain combines TRBV13 with TRBJ1-2; TRBD1 aligns across 8 bases. With V trimmed by 5 bases and J by 4 bases, 6 bases remained unmatched. The CDR3 runs 14 residues. Germline V gene sequence: CDR1 PRHDT, CDR2 FYEKMQ (reference sequence). The CDR3 nucleotides are TGTGCCAGCAGCCCAAAACAGGGGGGCTATGGCTACACCTTC. This codes for CASSPKQGGYGYTF.

The rearrangement links TRBV12-3 or TRBV12-4 to TRBJ2-4; D call uncertain. The CDR3 has 16 amino acids. Trimming removed 2 bases at V and 3 bases at J, with 14 bases between. The CDR3 spells CASSLYGPRSKNIQYF. The CDR3 nucleotides are TGTGCCAGCAGTTTATATGGCCCCCGGAGCAAAAACATTCAGTACTTC.

The sample holds a few counts of this clonotype. The rearrangement joins TRBV6-5 to TRBJ1-2; D is uncertain. Germline lookup yields CDR1 MNHEY and CDR2 SVGAGI. Trimming removed 5 bases from V and 8 bases from J, with 18 bases in between. The CDR3 length is 14 residues. DNA for the CDR3: TGTGCCAGCAGTCCACTTGGGCCATCCGTCGGCTACACCTTC. Residues: CASSPLGPSVGYTF.

This sequence joins TRBV7-9 and TRBJ2-1, with D maybe TRBD1 (5 bases). V dropped 5 bases and J dropped 10 bases, with 15 bases sitting between them. Germline CDR1 SEHNR, CDR2 FQNEAQ (reference sequence). This CDR3 has 13 amino acids. CDR3 protein: CASSPSLQGEQFF. In DNA, the CDR3 is TGTGCCAGCAGCCCCTCTCTCCAGGGCGAGCAGTTCTTC.

V usage is TRBV12-3 or TRBV12-4 and J usage is TRBJ2-2, with 10 nucleotides matching TRBD1. The CDR3 covers 16 residues. J was trimmed by 6 bases and V by 7 bases; bases with no gene match: 11. The CDR3 bases are TGTGCCAGCACCGCGACAGGGGGCGTCTACTCCGGGGAGCTGTTTTTT. Its protein is CASTATGGVYSGELFF.

This chain connects TRBV3-1 to TRBJ1-1, with D tentatively TRBD1 (6 bases). V was trimmed by 0 bases and J by 6 bases, leaving 14 bases between them. The CDR3 runs 15 residues. Germline values: CDR1 LGHDT, CDR2 YNNKEL (reference sequence). This CDR3 is CASSQDPPGGPEAFF. CDR3 coding DNA: TGTGCCAGCAGCCAAGATCCCCCCGGGGGCCCTGAAGCTTTCTTT.

The chain has TRBV2 and TRBJ1-3, with D maybe TRBD1 (5 bases). Germline CDR1 SNHLY, CDR2 FYNNEI. The V end was cut by 9 bases, the J end by 0 bases, with 12 bases between. This CDR3 region has 14 residues. The DNA for the CDR3 is TGTGCCAGTCGGGGGGACCTCTCTGGAAACACCATATATTTT. It yields the protein CASRGDLSGNTIYF.

This chain links TRBV10-3 with TRBJ1-1, with 7 bases that match TRBD1. Trimming at V came to 6 bases and at J to 1 base, leaving 2 bases not matched to a gene. The CDR3 consists of 13 residues. Germline V gene lookup returns CDR1 ENHRY and CDR2 SYGVKD. The CDR3 coding sequence is TGTGCCATCAGGGGACAGCAGAACACTGAAGCTTTCTTT. Translated: CAIRGQQNTEAFF.

The CDR3 spells CASSSSLAGGRAEQFF. The DNA of the CDR3 is TGTGCCAGCAGCTCCTCACTAGCGGGGGGGCGGGCTGAGCAGTTCTTC. The chain uses TRBV11-3 and TRBJ2-1, with TRBD2 matching over 13 bases. The germline gives CDR1 SGHNT, CDR2 YENEEA. V shed 4 bases and J 9 bases; nucleotides not matched to a gene: 9. CDR3 length: 16 amino acids.